This T cell receptor (beta chain) was sequenced in a study of cytomegalovirus exposure and HLA in healthy donors. On the study more broadly: Among around 200 million T cells, an earlier analysis found 95 million to 140 million unique TCR beta sequences. Genotyping of more than 300 donors showed that over 80% belonged to the Caucasian-associated ancestry cluster.

This CDR3 spans 14 amino acids. The V gene lost 1 base and the J gene lost 6 bases, with 11 bases spanning the gap. Germline assignment: CDR1 SGHTA and CDR2 FQGNSA. Researchers ran the PCR with 60 Vbeta and 13 Jbeta primers. The protocol was immunoSEQ multiplex PCR, while the TCRdb copy is restricted to in-frame clones and leaves out a portion. The sample shows about 140,000 clones, approximately 80% of them seen only once. The source of this sequence is a woman aged 18-29 years in good health and CMV-seropositive. The V and J genes are TRBV7-2 and TRBJ2-3; TRBD2 is a possible D gene (5 bases). The specimen was PBMCs. The CDR3 region is CASSLGLPGDTQYF. The CDR3 DNA follows: TGTGCCAGCAGCTTAGGGCTTCCGGGGGATACGCAGTATTTT.